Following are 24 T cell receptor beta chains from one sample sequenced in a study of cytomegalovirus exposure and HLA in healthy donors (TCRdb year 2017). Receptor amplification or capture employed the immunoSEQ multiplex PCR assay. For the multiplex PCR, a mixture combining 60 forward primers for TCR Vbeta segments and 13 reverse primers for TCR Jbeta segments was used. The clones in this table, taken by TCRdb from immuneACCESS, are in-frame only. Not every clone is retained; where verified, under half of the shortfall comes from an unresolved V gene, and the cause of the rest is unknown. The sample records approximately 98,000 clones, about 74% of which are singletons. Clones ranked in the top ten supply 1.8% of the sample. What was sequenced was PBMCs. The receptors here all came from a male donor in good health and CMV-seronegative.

Here the CDR3 reads CASSSLVFGAKNIQYF. CDR3 sequence (DNA): TGTGCCAGCAGCTCTTTGGTATTCGGAGCCAAAAACATTCAGTACTTC. The chain combines TRBV5-6 with TRBJ2-4; D is uncertain. The CDR3 contains 16 residues. The germline V gene encodes CDR1 SGHDT and CDR2 YYEEEE. The V and J ends lost 3 bases and 0 bases respectively, with 13 bases between them.

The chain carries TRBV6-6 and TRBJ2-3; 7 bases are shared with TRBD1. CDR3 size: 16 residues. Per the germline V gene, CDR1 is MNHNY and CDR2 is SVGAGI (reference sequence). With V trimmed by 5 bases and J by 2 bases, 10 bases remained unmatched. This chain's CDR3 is CASSPVDRFFTDTQYF. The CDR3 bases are TGTGCCAGCAGTCCGGTGGACAGGTTCTTCACAGATACGCAGTATTTT.

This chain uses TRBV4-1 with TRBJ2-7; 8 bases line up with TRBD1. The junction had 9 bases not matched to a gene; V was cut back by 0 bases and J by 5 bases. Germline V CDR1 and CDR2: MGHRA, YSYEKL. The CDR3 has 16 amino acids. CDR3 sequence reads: CASSQEGGRGPNEQYF. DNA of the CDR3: TGCGCCAGCAGCCAAGAAGGGGGCAGGGGGCCGAACGAGCAGTACTTC.

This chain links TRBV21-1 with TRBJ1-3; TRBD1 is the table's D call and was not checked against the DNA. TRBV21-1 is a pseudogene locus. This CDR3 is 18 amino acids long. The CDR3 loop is CASSKKTRTGDSGNTIYF. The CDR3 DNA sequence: TGTGCCAGCAGCAAAAAAACGAGGACAGGCGACTCTGGAAACACCATATATTTT.

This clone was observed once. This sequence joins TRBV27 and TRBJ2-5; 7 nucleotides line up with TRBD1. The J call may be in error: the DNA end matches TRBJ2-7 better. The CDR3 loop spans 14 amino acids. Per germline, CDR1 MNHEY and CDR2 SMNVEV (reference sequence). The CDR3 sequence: CASRMTGFAYEQYF. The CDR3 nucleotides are TGTGCCAGCCGAATGACAGGGTTCGCCTACGAGCAGTACTTC.

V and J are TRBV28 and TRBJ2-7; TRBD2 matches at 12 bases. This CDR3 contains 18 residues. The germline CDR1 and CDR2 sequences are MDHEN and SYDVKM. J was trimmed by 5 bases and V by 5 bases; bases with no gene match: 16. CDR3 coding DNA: TGTGCCAGCAGTCGAATCAGACTAGCGGGAGCGCGAAGGGACGAGCAGTACTTC. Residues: CASSRIRLAGARRDEQYF.

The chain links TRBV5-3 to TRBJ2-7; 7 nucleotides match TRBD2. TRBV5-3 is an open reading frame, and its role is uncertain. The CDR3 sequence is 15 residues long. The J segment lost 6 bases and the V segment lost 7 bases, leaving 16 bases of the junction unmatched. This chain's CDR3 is CARSVLAGVPSEQYF. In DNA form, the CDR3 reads TGTGCCAGATCTGTGCTTGCGGGAGTCCCAAGCGAGCAGTACTTC.

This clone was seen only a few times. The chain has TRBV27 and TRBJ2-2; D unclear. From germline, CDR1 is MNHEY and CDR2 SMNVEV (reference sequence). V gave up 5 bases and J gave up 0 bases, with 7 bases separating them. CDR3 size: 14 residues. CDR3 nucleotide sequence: TGTGCCAGCAGTGCACAGTCGAACACCGGGGAGCTGTTTTTT. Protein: CASSAQSNTGELFF.

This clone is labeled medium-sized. DNA for the CDR3: TGTGCCAGCAGTGAGGGGGCTGGCAATCAGCCCCAGCATTTT. Its translation: CASSEGAGNQPQHF. The chain recombines TRBV6-1 with TRBJ1-5; D perhaps matches TRBD1 (6 bases). The CDR3 spans 14 residues. The germline CDR1 and CDR2 sequences are MNHNS and SASEGT. V dropped 3 bases and J dropped 2 bases, with 8 bases sitting between them.

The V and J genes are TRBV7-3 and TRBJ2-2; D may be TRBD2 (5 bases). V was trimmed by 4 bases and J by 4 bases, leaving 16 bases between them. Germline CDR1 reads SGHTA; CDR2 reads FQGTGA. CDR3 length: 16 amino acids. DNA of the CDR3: TGTGCCAGCAGCTCTCGTAGGACTGGGCTCACCGGGGAGCTGTTTTTT. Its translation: CASSSRRTGLTGELFF.

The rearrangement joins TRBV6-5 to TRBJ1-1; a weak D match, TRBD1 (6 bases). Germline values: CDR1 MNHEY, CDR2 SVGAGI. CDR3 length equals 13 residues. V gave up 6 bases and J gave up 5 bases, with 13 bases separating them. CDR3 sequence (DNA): TGTGCCAGCAGGACTACTCAGGGGACTGAAGCTTTCTTT. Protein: CASRTTQGTEAFF.

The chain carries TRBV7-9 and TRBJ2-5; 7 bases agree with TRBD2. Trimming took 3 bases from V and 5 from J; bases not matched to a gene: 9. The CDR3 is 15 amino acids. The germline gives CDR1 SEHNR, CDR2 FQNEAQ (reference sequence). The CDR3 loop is CASSFSGLVGETQYF. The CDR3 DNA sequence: TGTGCCAGCAGCTTTAGTGGACTAGTGGGGGAGACCCAGTACTTC.

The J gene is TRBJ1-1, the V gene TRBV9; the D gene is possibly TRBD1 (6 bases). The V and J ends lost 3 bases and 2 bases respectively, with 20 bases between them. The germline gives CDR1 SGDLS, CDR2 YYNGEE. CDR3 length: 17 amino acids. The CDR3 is CASSDLLPGHRNTEAFF. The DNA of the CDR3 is TGTGCCAGCAGCGACCTCCTCCCGGGACATAGAAACACTGAAGCTTTCTTT.

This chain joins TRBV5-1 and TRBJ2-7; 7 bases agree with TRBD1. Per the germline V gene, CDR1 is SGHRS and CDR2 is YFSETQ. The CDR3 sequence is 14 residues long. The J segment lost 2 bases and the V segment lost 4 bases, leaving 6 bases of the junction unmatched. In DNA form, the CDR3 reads TGCGCCAGCAGCCAATACGACAGGGCCTACGAGCAGTACTTC. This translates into CASSQYDRAYEQYF.

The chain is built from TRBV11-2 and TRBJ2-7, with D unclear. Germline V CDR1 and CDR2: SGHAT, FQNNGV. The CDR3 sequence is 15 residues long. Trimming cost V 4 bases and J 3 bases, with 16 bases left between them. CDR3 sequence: CASSSPTGPLYEQYF. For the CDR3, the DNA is TGTGCCAGCAGCTCCCCCACGGGTCCCCTCTACGAGCAGTACTTC.

This chain's CDR3 is CASSYGGSGFYNEQFF. The CDR3 bases are TGTGCCAGCAGTTACGGAGGTAGCGGGTTCTACAATGAGCAGTTCTTC. The rearrangement uses TRBV6-5 and TRBJ2-1, with TRBD2 matching 7 bases. Losses at the gene ends were 2 bases for V and 3 bases for J; bases not matched to a gene: 7. Germline lookup yields CDR1 MNHEY and CDR2 SVGAGI. This CDR3 is 16 amino acids long.

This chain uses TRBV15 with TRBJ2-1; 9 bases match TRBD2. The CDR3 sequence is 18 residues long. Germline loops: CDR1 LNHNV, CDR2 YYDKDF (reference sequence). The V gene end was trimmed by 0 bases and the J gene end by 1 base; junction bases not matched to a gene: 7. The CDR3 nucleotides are TGTGCCACCAGCAGAGAGGGCAGCGGGAGGTCGTCCTACAATGAGCAGTTCTTC. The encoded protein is CATSREGSGRSSYNEQFF.

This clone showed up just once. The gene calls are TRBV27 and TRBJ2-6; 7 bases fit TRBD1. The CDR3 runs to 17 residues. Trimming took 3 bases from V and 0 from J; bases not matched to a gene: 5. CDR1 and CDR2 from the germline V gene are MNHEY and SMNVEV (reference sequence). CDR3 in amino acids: CASSFGTASSGANVLTF. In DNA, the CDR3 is TGTGCCAGCAGTTTCGGGACAGCCAGCTCTGGGGCCAACGTCCTGACTTTC.

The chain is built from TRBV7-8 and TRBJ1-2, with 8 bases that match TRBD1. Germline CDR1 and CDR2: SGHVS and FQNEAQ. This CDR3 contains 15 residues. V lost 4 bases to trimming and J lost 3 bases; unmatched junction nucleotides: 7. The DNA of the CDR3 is TGTGCCAGCAGCTCGGCCGGGACAGGTGACTATGGCTACACCTTC. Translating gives CASSSAGTGDYGYTF.

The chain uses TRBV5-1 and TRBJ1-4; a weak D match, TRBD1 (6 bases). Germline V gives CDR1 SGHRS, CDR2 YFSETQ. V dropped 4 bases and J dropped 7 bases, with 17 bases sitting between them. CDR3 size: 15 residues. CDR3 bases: TGCGCCAGCAGCCCCGGGACACTTCCAAGTGAAAAACTGTTTTTT. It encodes CASSPGTLPSEKLFF.

This CDR3 reads CASSWTGVNQPQHF. CDR3 DNA: TGTGCCAGCAGTTGGACAGGGGTTAATCAGCCCCAGCATTTT. This chain joins TRBV28 and TRBJ1-5, with 9 bases matching TRBD1. CDR3 size: 14 residues. The ends lost 4 bases at V and 4 bases at J; junction bases unmatched: 2. Germline V CDR1 and CDR2: MDHEN, SYDVKM.

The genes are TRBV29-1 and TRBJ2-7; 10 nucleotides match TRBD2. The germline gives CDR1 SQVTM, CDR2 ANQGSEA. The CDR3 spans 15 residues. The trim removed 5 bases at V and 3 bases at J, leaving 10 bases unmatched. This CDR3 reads CSVSHPGTSDYEQYF. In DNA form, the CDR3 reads TGCAGCGTTTCTCATCCCGGGACTAGCGACTACGAGCAGTACTTC.

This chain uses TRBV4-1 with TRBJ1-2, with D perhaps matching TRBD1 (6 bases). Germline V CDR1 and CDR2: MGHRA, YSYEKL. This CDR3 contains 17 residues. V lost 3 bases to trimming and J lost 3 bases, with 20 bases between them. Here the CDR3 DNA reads TGCGCCAGCAGCCAGGTTGTAGTTCAGGGGCGCGACTATGGCTACACCTTC. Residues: CASSQVVVQGRDYGYTF.

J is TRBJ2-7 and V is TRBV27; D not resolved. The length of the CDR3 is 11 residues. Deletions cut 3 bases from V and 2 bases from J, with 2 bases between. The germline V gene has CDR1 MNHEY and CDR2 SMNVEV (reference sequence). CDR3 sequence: CASSFTYEQYF. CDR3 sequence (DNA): TGTGCCAGCAGTTTCACCTACGAGCAGTACTTC.